The TCR beta chain under discussion was sequenced for a study of vaccination and CD4 T cells after COVID-19. Study at large: The makeup of the convalescents was six males and four females, two of them Hispanic. Post-COVID draws followed diagnosis by a median roughly 99 days (range 35 to 161). Whole-study results and caveats: It was found that, in convalescent patients, 304 of 307 vaccine-specific clones were spike mono-reactive.

A note on this clonotype: The target antigen is unknown.

This CDR3 contains 15 residues. In germline, CDR1 is LNHNV, CDR2 YYDKDF (reference sequence). Trimming at V came to 0 bases and at J to 3 bases, leaving 4 bases not matched to a gene. This sample's treatment: roughly ten-day PBMC culture with coronavirus spike peptide pools or control peptides (ViraFEST assay). The positive PCR dates, which preceded the US Alpha, Beta and Delta variants, fell between March and December 2020. Sequencing of DNA taken from cultured CD4+ T cells relied on the Oncomine TCR Beta short-read assay. Each CDR3 protein gets one entry after TCRdb re-called the PCR reads with MiXCR. The table has under 20,000 distinct CDR3 sequences, roughly 43% seen once.

Specimen: CD4+ T cells from blood, cultured in vitro, collected after SARS-CoV-2 vaccination. This chain links TRBV15 with TRBJ2-7; 8 positions agree with TRBD1. This clonotype originated in a human donor who had recovered from COVID-19. The CDR3 sequence: CATSRDTGTGYEQYF. The CDR3 bases are TGTGCCACCAGCAGAGATACAGGGACAGGCTACGAGCAGTACTTC.